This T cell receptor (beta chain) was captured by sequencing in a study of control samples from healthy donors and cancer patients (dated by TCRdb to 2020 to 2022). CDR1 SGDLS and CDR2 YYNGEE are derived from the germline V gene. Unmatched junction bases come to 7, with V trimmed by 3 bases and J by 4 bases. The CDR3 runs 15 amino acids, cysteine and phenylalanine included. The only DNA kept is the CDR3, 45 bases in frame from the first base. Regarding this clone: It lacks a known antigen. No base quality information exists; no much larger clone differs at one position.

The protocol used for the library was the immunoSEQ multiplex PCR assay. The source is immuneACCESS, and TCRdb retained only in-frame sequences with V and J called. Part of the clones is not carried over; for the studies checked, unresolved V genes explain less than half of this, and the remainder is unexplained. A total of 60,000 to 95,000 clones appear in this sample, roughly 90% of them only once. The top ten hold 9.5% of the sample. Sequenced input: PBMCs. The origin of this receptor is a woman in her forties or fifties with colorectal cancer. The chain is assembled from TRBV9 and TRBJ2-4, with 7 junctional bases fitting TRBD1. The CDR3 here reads CASSAGGQAKNIQYF. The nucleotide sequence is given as TGTGCCAGCAGCGCTGGAGGACAGGCTAAAAACATTCAGTACTTC.